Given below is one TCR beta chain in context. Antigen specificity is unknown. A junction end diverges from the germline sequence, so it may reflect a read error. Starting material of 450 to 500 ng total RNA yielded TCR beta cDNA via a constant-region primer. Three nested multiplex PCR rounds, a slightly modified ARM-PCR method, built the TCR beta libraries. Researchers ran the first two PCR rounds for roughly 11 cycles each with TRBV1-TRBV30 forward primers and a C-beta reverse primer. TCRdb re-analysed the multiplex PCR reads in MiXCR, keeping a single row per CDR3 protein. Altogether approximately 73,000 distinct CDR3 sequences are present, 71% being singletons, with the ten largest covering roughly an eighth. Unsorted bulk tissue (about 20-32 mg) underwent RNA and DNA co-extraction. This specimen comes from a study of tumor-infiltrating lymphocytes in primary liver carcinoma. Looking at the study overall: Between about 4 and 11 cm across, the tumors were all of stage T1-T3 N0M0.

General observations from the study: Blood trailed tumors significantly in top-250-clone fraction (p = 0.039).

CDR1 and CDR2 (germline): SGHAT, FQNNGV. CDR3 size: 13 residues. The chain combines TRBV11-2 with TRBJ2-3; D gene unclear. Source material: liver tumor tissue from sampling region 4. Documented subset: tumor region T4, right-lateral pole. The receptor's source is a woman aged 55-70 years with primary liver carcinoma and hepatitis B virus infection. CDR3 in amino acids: CANSLDPGDMQYF. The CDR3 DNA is TGTGCCAACAGCTTAGATCCAGGAGATATGCAATATTTT. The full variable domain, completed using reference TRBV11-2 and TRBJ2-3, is EAGVAQSPRYKIIEKRQSVAFWCNPISGHATLYWYQQILGQGPKLLIQFQNNGVVDDSQLPKDRFSAERLKGVDSTLKIQPAKLEDSAVYLCANSLDPGDMQYFGPGTRLTVL.